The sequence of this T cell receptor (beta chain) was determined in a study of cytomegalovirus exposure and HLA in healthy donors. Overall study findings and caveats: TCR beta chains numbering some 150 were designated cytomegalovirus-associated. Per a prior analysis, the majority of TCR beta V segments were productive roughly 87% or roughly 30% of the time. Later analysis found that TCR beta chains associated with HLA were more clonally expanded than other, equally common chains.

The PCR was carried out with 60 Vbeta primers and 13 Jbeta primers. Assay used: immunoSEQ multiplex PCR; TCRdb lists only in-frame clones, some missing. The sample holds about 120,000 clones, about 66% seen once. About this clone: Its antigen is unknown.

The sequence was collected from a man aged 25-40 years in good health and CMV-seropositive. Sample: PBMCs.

CDR3 bases: TGTGCCAGCAGTCTCGGACAGGAGCAGTACTTC. Residues: CASSLGQEQYF. The chain has TRBV27 and TRBJ2-7, with D perhaps TRBD1 (6 bases). V dropped 5 bases and J dropped 7 bases, with 9 bases sitting between them. Germline V lookup: CDR1 MNHEY, CDR2 SMNVEV (reference sequence). This CDR3 spans 11 amino acids.